Listed below are T cell receptor beta chains from one sample, sequenced in a study of long-term antiretroviral therapy in people with HIV. TCRdb's table, derived via immunoSEQ multiplex PCR, lists solely in-frame clones and lacks some. Of about 20,000 clones in the sample, roughly 92% were seen once. This sample comprised unsorted PBMCs, obtained 4.4 years after starting antiretroviral therapy. The origin of the receptors is a woman in her fifties or sixties with HIV. CDR3s include the opening cysteine and the closing phenylalanine or tryptophan. A D gene is named only where the DNA matches it firmly.

cdr3_aa: CASSPLGEANYGYTF; cdr3_length: 15; j_call: TRBJ1-2; d_call: .; v_call: TRBV18
cdr3_aa: CASRATGAGEQYF; cdr3_length: 13; j_call: TRBJ2-7; d_call: TRBD1; v_call: TRBV27
cdr3_aa: CAWTVTGRLNYGYTF; cdr3_length: 15; j_call: TRBJ1-2; d_call: .; v_call: TRBV30
cdr3_aa: CASSDTGGEKLFF; cdr3_length: 13; j_call: TRBJ1-4; d_call: TRBD1; v_call: TRBV6-5
cdr3_aa: CASSESIVYSNQPQHF; cdr3_length: 16; j_call: TRBJ1-5; d_call: .; v_call: TRBV7-2
cdr3_aa: CASSPHRDRGSYEQYF; cdr3_length: 16; j_call: TRBJ2-7; d_call: TRBD1; v_call: TRBV2
cdr3_aa: CASSQLAGAYNEQFF; cdr3_length: 15; j_call: TRBJ2-1; d_call: TRBD2; v_call: TRBV6-5
cdr3_aa: CAISPSTVVYSPLHF; cdr3_length: 15; j_call: TRBJ1-6; d_call: .; v_call: TRBV10-3
cdr3_aa: CSVDGQIGVDTQYF; cdr3_length: 14; j_call: TRBJ2-3; d_call: .; v_call: TRBV29-1
cdr3_aa: CAISESGQGAREQYF; cdr3_length: 15; j_call: TRBJ2-7; d_call: TRBD1; v_call: TRBV10-3
cdr3_aa: CASSLIGGTGPYEQYF; cdr3_length: 16; j_call: TRBJ2-7; d_call: TRBD1; v_call: TRBV27
cdr3_aa: CASTGGATYEQYF; cdr3_length: 13; j_call: TRBJ2-7; d_call: .; v_call: TRBV2
cdr3_aa: CAISDPDQAQYF; cdr3_length: 12; j_call: TRBJ2-5; d_call: .; v_call: TRBV10-3
cdr3_aa: CAIRSRVSYEQYF; cdr3_length: 13; j_call: TRBJ2-7; d_call: .; v_call: TRBV10-3
cdr3_aa: CASSQENGLGSAGELFF; cdr3_length: 17; j_call: TRBJ2-2; d_call: TRBD2; v_call: TRBV4-2
cdr3_aa: CASSVRSRLSNTEAFF; cdr3_length: 16; j_call: TRBJ1-1; d_call: .; v_call: TRBV5-1
cdr3_aa: CAIRYIGDTGELFF; cdr3_length: 14; j_call: TRBJ2-2; d_call: .; v_call: TRBV10-3
cdr3_aa: CASSYEEGPLHF; cdr3_length: 12; j_call: TRBJ1-6; d_call: .; v_call: TRBV6-5
cdr3_aa: CASRDRGDMVAFF; cdr3_length: 13; j_call: TRBJ1-1; d_call: TRBD1; v_call: TRBV5-1
cdr3_aa: CASSLYQRGVSTDTQYF; cdr3_length: 17; j_call: TRBJ2-3; d_call: TRBD2; v_call: TRBV5-4
cdr3_aa: CASSLGESSYNEQFF; cdr3_length: 15; j_call: TRBJ2-1; d_call: .; v_call: TRBV5-1
cdr3_aa: CASSSTGIVSYGYTF; cdr3_length: 15; j_call: TRBJ1-2; d_call: .; v_call: TRBV6-5
cdr3_aa: CASSIEDSSYNEQFF; cdr3_length: 15; j_call: TRBJ2-1; d_call: .; v_call: TRBV19
cdr3_aa: CASSEVLNSYEQYF; cdr3_length: 14; j_call: TRBJ2-7; d_call: .; v_call: TRBV6-1
cdr3_aa: CASSLLEVINNEQFF; cdr3_length: 15; j_call: TRBJ2-1; d_call: .; v_call: TRBV5-6